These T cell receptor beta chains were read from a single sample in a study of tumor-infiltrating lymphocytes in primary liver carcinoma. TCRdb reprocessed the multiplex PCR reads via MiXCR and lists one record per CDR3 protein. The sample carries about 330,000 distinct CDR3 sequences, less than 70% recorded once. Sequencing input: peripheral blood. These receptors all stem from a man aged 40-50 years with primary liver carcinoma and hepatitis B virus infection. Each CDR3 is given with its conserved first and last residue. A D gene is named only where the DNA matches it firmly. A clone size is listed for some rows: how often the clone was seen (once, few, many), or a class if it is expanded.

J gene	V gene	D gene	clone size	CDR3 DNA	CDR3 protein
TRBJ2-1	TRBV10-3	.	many	TGTGCCATCAGGACACTCGGCGACAATGAGCAGTTCTTC	CAIRTLGDNEQFF
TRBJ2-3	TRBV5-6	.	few	TGTGCCAGCAGCTTGCCGGGAAGGGGAACAGATACGCAGTATTTT	CASSLPGRGTDTQYF
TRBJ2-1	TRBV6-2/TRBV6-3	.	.	TGTGCCAGCAGTTACTCAACCGGACACCTCTCCTACGAGCAGTTCTTC	CASSYSTGHLSYEQFF
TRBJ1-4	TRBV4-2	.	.	TGTGCCAGCAGCCAAGACGGGAGACGGCCAATCACTAATCAAAAACTGTTTTTT	CASSQDGRRPITNQKLFF
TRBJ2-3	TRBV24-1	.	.	TGTGCCACCAGTGACCAGGGACGGACCACAGATACGCAGTATTTT	CATSDQGRTTDTQYF
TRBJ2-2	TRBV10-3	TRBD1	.	TGTGCCATCAGCCCGGACAGGAGGTCCGGGGAGTTGTTTTTT	CAISPDRRSGELFF
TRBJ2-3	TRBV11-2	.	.	TGTGTCGGCAGCTTATTGTCCGATACGCAGTATTTT	CVGSLLSDTQYF
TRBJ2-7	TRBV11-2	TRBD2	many	TGTGCCAGCAGCTTAAATCCTAGCGGGAGTACCTACGAGCAGTACTTC	CASSLNPSGSTYEQYF
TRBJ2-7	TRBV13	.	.	TGTGCCAACAGCATGGAGCGAGGGGCCTACGAGCAGTACTTC	CANSMERGAYEQYF
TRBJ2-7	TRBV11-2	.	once	TGTGCCAGCAGCTTAGATCAGGTCAGGTGCTACGAACAGTACTTC	CASSLDQVRCYEQYF
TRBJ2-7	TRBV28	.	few	TGTGCCAGCAGTTTACTGACAGAATCCTACGAGCAGTACTTC	CASSLLTESYEQYF
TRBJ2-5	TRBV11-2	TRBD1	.	TGTACCAGCGGCTTACGACAGGGGTCTGAGACCCAGTACTTC	CTSGLRQGSETQYF
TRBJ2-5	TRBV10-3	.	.	TGTGCCATCCGTATCACGGAGACCCAGTACTTC	CAIRITETQYF
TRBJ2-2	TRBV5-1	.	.	TGCGCCAGCAGTGTGAAACCTCAAATTACCGGGGAGCTGTTTTTT	CASSVKPQITGELFF
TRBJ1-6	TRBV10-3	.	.	TGTGCCATCAGTGCGTCGGGGGGTTTGGATTCACCCCTCCACTTT	CAISASGGLDSPLHF
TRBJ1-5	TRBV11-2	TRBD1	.	TGTGCCGGCAGCTTAGAGGACAGGGGAGATCAGCCCCAGCATTTT	CAGSLEDRGDQPQHF
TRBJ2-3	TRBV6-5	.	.	TGTTCCAGCAGCGAGACAGCGGGTGTCACAGATACGCAGTATTTT	CSSSETAGVTDTQYF
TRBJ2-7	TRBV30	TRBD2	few	TGTGCCTGGAGTGTACAGTTGGGGGTCCCAGCGGGGGAGGAGCAGTACTTC	CAWSVQLGVPAGEEQYF
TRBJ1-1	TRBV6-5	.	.	TGTGCCAGCAGTTTCTCAACAGGGAACACTGAAGCCTTCTTT	CASSFSTGNTEAFF
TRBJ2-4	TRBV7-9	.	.	TGTGCCAGCAGCCCCCTTAGGGGCAAAAACATTCAGTACTTC	CASSPLRGKNIQYF
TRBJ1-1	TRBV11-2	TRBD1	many	TGTGCCAGCAGCTTAGGCCGACAGGGGGTTAGTGAAGCTTTCTTT	CASSLGRQGVSEAFF
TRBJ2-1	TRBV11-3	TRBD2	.	TGTGCCAGCAGCTTAGGACTAGCGGGAGATGGTGAGCAGTTCTTC	CASSLGLAGDGEQFF
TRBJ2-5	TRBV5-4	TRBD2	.	TGTGCCAGCAGCCTAGGGACTAGCGGGACTCAAGAGACCCAGTACTTC	CASSLGTSGTQETQYF
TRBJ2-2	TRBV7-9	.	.	TGTGCCAGCAGCCCGGGAACCGGTGGAACCGGGGAGCTGTTTTTT	CASSPGTGGTGELFF
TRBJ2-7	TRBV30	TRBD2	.	TGTGCCTGGACCCTAGCTAGCGGGAGTTACGAGCAGTACTTC	CAWTLASGSYEQYF
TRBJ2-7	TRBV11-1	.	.	TGTGCCAGCAGCTTAAGTCCTAACTACGAGCAGTGCTTC	CASSLSPNYEQCF
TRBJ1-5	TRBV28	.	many	TGTGCCAGCAGGCCACAGGGTAACAATCAGCCCCAGCATTTT	CASRPQGNNQPQHF